This entry lists 15 T cell receptor beta chains sequenced from one sample in a study of blood T cell repertoires in COVID-19 (dated by TCRdb to about 2020). Libraries were prepared through the immunoSEQ multiplex PCR assay. TCRdb carries this immuneACCESS record with in-frame sequences only. Its versions omit some clonotypes, under half of them owing to an unresolved V gene in the studies checked, with the rest unexplained. Counted in this sample were 150,000 to 200,000 clones; about four fifths of them appeared once. Around 2.4% of the sample comes from the top ten. The sequenced material came from peripheral blood. These receptors came from a human donor with acute or convalescent COVID-19. The donor label of this sample is uncertain.

This clone was counted only a few times. The chain uses TRBV29-1 and TRBJ2-7; 8 bases fit TRBD1. CDR3 length equals 14 residues. CDR1 SQVTM and CDR2 ANQGSEA come from the germline V gene. V was pared by 7 bases and J by 3 bases, with 11 bases of the junction left unmatched. CDR3 nucleotides: TGCAGCGCCGCAACCGGGACAGGAGGCTACGAGCAGTACTTC. Encoded protein: CSAATGTGGYEQYF.

This chain uses TRBV30 with TRBJ1-1, with D perhaps matching TRBD1 (5 bases). The V and J ends lost 4 bases and 5 bases respectively, with 11 bases between them. The V gene's germline CDR1 is GTSNPN and CDR2 SVGIG (reference sequence). The CDR3 loop spans 12 amino acids. CDR3 coding DNA: TGTGCCTGGATCAGGGATGGGACTGAAGCTTTCTTT. Amino acids: CAWIRDGTEAFF.

The table lists this clone with a few counts. J is TRBJ1-1 and V is TRBV6-6; unclear D gene. Germline V gene sequence: CDR1 MNHNY, CDR2 SVGAGI (reference sequence). Between the trimmed V and J ends, which lost 3 bases and 5 bases, there was a span of 7 bases. CDR3 length: 12 residues. The CDR3 sequence is CASSYPLTEAFF. For the CDR3, the DNA is TGTGCCAGCAGTTATCCCCTAACTGAAGCTTTCTTT.

J is TRBJ1-2 and V is TRBV19; TRBD1 might be the D (5 bases). Trimming removed 10 bases at V and 5 bases at J, with 11 bases between. The germline gives CDR1 LNHDA, CDR2 SQIVND (reference sequence). The length of the CDR3 is 11 residues. The CDR3 is CATERGYGYTF. As DNA, the CDR3 is TGTGCCACCGAGCGGGGGTATGGCTACACCTTC.

This chain connects TRBV28 to TRBJ1-2; possible D gene TRBD1, 6 bases. V lost 6 bases and J 2 bases, leaving 13 bases between the germline ends. Per germline, CDR1 MDHEN and CDR2 SYDVKM. This CDR3 comprises 14 residues. The chain's CDR3 is CASSPQGENYGYTF. The CDR3 DNA is TGTGCCAGCAGCCCACAGGGTGAGAACTATGGCTACACCTTC.

V usage is TRBV28 and J usage is TRBJ1-1, with no clear D. In germline, CDR1 is MDHEN, CDR2 SYDVKM. CDR3 length: 14 amino acids. Trimming shortened V by 5 bases and J by 7 bases, and 17 bases separated the two germline ends. The CDR3 nucleotides are TGTGCCAGCAGTATCCAGAAGAGACATGATGAAGCTTTCTTT. Translation gives CASSIQKRHDEAFF.

The rearrangement joins TRBV6-2 or TRBV6-3 to TRBJ1-2; D is perhaps TRBD1 (6 bases). The CDR3 totals 16 residues. V dropped 0 bases and J dropped 4 bases, with 15 bases sitting between them. The germline CDR1 and CDR2 sequences are MNHEY and SVGEGT. As DNA, the CDR3 is TGTGCCAGCAGTTACTCATCCAGGGGAAGAGGCTATGGCTACACCTTC. This encodes CASSYSSRGRGYGYTF.

The chain links TRBV19 to TRBJ1-5, with 8 nucleotides matching TRBD1. CDR3 length: 18 amino acids. Germline V gene lookup returns CDR1 LNHDA and CDR2 SQIVND (reference sequence). V was pared by 4 bases and J by 2 bases, with 13 bases of the junction left unmatched. CDR3 sequence: CASSTAPDRGRGNQPQHF. The CDR3 DNA sequence: TGTGCCAGTAGTACCGCTCCAGACAGGGGAAGGGGCAATCAGCCCCAGCATTTT.

The chain links TRBV3-1 (or the pseudogene TRBV3-2) to TRBJ2-1; TRBD2 matches at 7 bases. There are 15 residues in the CDR3. Per the germline V gene, CDR1 is LGHDT and CDR2 is YNNKEL (reference sequence). The V gene end was trimmed by 2 bases and the J gene end by 11 bases; junction bases not matched to a gene: 12. The CDR3 loop is CASSQFSRGGGKQFF. The DNA for the CDR3 is TGTGCCAGCAGCCAATTTTCCCGCGGCGGGGGTAAGCAGTTCTTC.

This sequence joins TRBV10-3 and TRBJ1-2; tentative D call: TRBD1 (6 bases). The CDR3 spans 16 residues. Germline CDR1 and CDR2: ENHRY and SYGVKD. The V gene lost 10 bases and the J gene lost 4 bases, with 25 bases spanning the gap. The CDR3 nucleotides are TGTGCCACCCTGATCGACAGGCCCTCCACAAGCTATGGCTACACCTTC. This encodes CATLIDRPSTSYGYTF.

The chain combines TRBV11-2 with TRBJ1-6, with D tentatively TRBD1 (5 bases). This CDR3 has 14 residues. The V and J ends lost 2 bases and 11 bases respectively, with 13 bases between them. Germline V gives CDR1 SGHAT, CDR2 FQNNGV. The CDR3 sequence: CASSLPAGGAPLHF. The DNA of the CDR3 is TGTGCCAGCAGCTTACCCGCCGGAGGGGCACCCCTCCACTTT.

The chain joins TRBV15 to TRBJ2-3; 9 positions match TRBD1. Germline loops: CDR1 LNHNV, CDR2 YYDKDF (reference sequence). V shed 8 bases, J shed 3 bases, and the junction held 3 bases outside the gene matches. The CDR3 covers 13 residues. CDR3 DNA: TGTGCCACCCCGGACAGGGGAACAGATACGCAGTATTTT. Amino acid sequence: CATPDRGTDTQYF. Drawing the rest from reference TRBV15 and TRBJ2-3, the complete variable domain is DAMVIQNPRYQVTQFGKPVTLSCSQTLNHNVMYWYQQKSSQAPKLLFHYYDKDFNNEADTPDNFQSRRPNTSFCFLDIRSPGLGDTAMYLCATPDRGTDTQYFGPGTRLTVL.

V usage is TRBV6-2 or TRBV6-3 and J usage is TRBJ2-3; 10 nucleotides align to TRBD2. CDR1 is MNHEY, CDR2 SVGEGT, per germline. This CDR3 is 18 amino acids long. V lost 2 bases, J lost 6 bases, and 14 bases stayed unmatched. CDR3 DNA sequence: TGTGCCAGCAGTTACCTCGCTAGCGGGGGCCCTGGCTTGGATACGCAGTATTTT. Amino acids: CASSYLASGGPGLDTQYF.

The V call is TRBV11-3, the J call TRBJ2-5, with D unclear. V gave up 5 bases and J gave up 5 bases, with 6 bases separating them. This CDR3 is 11 amino acids long. Germline lookup yields CDR1 SGHNT and CDR2 YENEEA. Here the CDR3 reads CASSHGETQYF. The CDR3, as DNA: TGTGCCAGCAGCCACGGGGAGACCCAGTACTTC.

The chain carries TRBV7-9 and TRBJ1-1; D uncertain. Germline CDR1 SEHNR, CDR2 FQNEAQ (reference sequence). Trimming took 5 bases from V and 8 from J, leaving 21 bases between them. CDR3 size: 15 residues. CDR3 nucleotides: TGTGCCAGCAGCCAAACCGGGAAAGGGAACCTCGAAGCTTTCTTT. Protein sequence: CASSQTGKGNLEAFF.